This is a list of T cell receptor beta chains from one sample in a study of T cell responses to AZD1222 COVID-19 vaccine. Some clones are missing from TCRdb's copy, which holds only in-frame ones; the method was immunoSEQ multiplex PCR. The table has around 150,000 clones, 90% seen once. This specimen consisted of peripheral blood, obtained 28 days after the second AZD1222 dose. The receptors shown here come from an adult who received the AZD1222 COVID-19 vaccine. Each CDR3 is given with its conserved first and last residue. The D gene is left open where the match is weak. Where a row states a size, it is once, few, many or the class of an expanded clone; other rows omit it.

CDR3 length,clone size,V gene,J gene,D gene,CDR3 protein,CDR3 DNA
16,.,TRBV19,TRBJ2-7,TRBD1,CASSIVGDRLTPEQYF,TGTGCCAGTAGTATAGTAGGGGACAGGCTGACGCCGGAGCAGTACTTC
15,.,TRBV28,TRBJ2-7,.,CASSNKRAFSYEQYF,TGTGCCAGCAGTAATAAGCGGGCCTTCTCCTACGAGCAGTACTTC
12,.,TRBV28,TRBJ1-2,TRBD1,CASRGQGDGYTF,TGTGCCAGCAGGGGACAGGGGGATGGCTACACCTTC
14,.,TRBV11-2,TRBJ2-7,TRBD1,CASSVTGGLGEQYF,TGTGCCAGCAGCGTCACAGGGGGCCTGGGCGAGCAGTACTTC
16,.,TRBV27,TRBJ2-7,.,CASSLTVGQIFYEQYF,TGTGCCAGCTCTTTGACGGTCGGACAGATCTTCTACGAGCAGTACTTC
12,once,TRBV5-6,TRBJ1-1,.,CASSPDGAEAFF,TGTGCCAGCAGCCCGGACGGCGCTGAAGCTTTCTTT
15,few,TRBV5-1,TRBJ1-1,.,CASSLFAGRNTEAFF,TGCGCCAGCAGCTTGTTTGCAGGGAGGAACACTGAAGCTTTCTTT
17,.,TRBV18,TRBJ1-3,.,CASSPQMTRGSGNTIYF,TGTGCCAGCTCACCACAAATGACGCGCGGGTCTGGAAACACCATATATTTT
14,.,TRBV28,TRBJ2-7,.,CASSLIAASYEQYF,TGTGCCAGCAGTTTGATCGCAGCCTCCTACGAGCAGTACTTC
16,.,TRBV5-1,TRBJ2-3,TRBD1,CASSLGDRVRTDTQYF,TGCGCCAGCAGCTTGGGGGACAGGGTGCGCACAGATACGCAGTATTTT
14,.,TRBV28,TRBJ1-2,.,CAILGFPEEYGYTF,TGTGCCATCCTAGGTTTCCCCGAGGAATATGGCTACACCTTC
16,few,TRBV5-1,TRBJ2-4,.,CASSLGTLTAKNIQYF,TGCGCCAGCAGCTTAGGGACTCTCACAGCCAAAAACATTCAGTACTTC
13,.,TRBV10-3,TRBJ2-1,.,CATTRETGNEQFF,TGTGCCACCACCCGCGAAACAGGCAATGAGCAGTTCTTC
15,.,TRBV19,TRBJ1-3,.,CASIRTTSSGNTIYF,TGTGCCAGTATTAGGACAACAAGCTCTGGAAACACCATATATTTT
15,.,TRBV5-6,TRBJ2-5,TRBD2,CASSLVLAGGETQYF,TGTGCCAGCAGCTTGGTTCTAGCGGGAGGAGAGACCCAGTACTTC
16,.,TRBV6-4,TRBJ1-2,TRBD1,CASSAITGGSYYGYTF,TGTGCCAGCAGTGCCATCACAGGGGGCTCTTACTATGGCTACACCTTC
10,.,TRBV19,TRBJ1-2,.,CATGNYGYTF,TGTGCCACGGGTAACTATGGCTACACCTTC
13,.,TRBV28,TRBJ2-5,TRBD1,CASTGDRGETQYF,TGTGCCAGCACCGGGGACAGGGGAGAGACCCAGTACTTC
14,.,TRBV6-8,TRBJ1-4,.,CASSSGRIGEKLFF,TGTGCCAGCAGCTCAGGGCGAATCGGTGAAAAACTGTTTTTT
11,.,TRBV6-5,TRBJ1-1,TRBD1,CASRQGAQAFF,TGTGCCAGCAGGCAGGGGGCGCAAGCTTTCTTT
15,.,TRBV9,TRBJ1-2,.,CASSLLSVSASGYTF,TGTGCCAGCAGCCTATTATCGGTATCAGCCTCTGGCTACACCTTC
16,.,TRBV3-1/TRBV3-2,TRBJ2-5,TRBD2,CASNGPLADIQETQYF,TGTGCCAGCAATGGGCCCCTAGCGGATATTCAAGAGACCCAGTACTTC
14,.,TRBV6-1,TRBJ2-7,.,CASSEISGVAEQYF,TGTGCCAGCAGTGAAATTTCTGGGGTCGCCGAGCAGTACTTC
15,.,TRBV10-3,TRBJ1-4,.,CAISESGGDREKLFF,TGTGCCATCAGTGAGTCGGGAGGGGATCGTGAAAAACTGTTTTTT
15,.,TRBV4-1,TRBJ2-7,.,CASSQVPAGVYEQYF,TGCGCCAGCAGCCAAGTGCCGGCGGGTGTCTACGAGCAGTACTTC
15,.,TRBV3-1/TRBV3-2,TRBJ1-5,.,CASSQDPLGGQPQHF,TGTGCCAGCAGCCAAGATCCCCTGGGCGGTCAGCCCCAGCATTTT
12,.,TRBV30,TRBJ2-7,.,CAWSRTGYEQYF,TGTGCCTGGAGTCGAACAGGATACGAGCAGTACTTC
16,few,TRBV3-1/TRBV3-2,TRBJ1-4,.,CASSQDLGRGNEKLFF,TGTGCCAGCAGCCAAGATTTGGGGAGGGGAAATGAAAAACTGTTTTTT
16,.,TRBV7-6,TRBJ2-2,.,CASSLATAANTGELFF,TGTGCCAGCAGCTTAGCGACCGCCGCGAACACCGGGGAGCTGTTTTTT
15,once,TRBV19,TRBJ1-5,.,CASSIGTAGNQPQHF,TGTGCCAGTAGTATAGGGACAGCGGGCAATCAGCCCCAGCATTTT
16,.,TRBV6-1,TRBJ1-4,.,CASSEMGLTDPEKLFF,TGTGCCAGCAGTGAAATGGGGCTAACCGACCCTGAAAAACTGTTTTTT
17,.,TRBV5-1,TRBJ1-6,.,CASRTGTQGSYNSPLHF,TGCGCCAGCAGGACGGGGACACAGGGCTCCTATAATTCACCCCTCCACTTT
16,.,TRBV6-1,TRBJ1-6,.,CASSDFKALRGSPLHF,TGTGCCAGCAGTGACTTCAAGGCACTTAGGGGTTCACCCCTCCACTTT
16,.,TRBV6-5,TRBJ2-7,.,CASSYSDIRSSYEQYF,TGTGCCAGCAGTTACTCCGACATCAGAAGCTCCTACGAGCAGTACTTC
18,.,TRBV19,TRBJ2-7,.,CASSPKEGLWGPSYEQYF,TGTGCCAGTAGTCCTAAGGAGGGATTGTGGGGTCCCTCCTACGAGCAGTACTTC
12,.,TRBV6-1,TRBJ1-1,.,CASSEADREAFF,TGTGCCAGCAGTGAAGCGGACCGTGAAGCTTTCTTT
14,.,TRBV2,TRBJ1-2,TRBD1,CASSERGDSNGYTF,TGTGCCAGCAGTGAACGGGGGGACAGTAATGGCTACACCTTC
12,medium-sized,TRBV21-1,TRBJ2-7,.,CASSKGAYEQYF,TGTGCCAGCAGCAAAGGAGCCTACGAGCAGTACTTC
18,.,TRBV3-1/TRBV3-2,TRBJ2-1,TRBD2,CASSHRTSGLGGINEQFF,TGTGCCAGCAGCCATAGGACTAGCGGGCTCGGGGGGATTAATGAGCAGTTCTTC
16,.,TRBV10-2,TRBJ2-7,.,CASSDLTGTAIGEQYF,TGCGCCAGCAGTGACTTAACCGGGACGGCGATCGGCGAGCAGTACTTC
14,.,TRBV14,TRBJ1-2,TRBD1,CASSHDRVNYGYTF,TGTGCCAGCAGCCACGACAGGGTTAACTATGGCTACACCTTC
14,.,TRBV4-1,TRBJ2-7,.,CASSQESVAYEQYF,TGCGCCAGCAGCCAAGAGTCAGTGGCCTACGAGCAGTACTTC
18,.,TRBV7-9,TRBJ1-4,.,CASSFGDGPWGANEKLFF,TGTGCCAGCAGCTTTGGGGACGGTCCCTGGGGGGCAAATGAAAAACTGTTTTTT
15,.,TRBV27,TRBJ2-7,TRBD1,CASSDRVAKTYEQYF,TGTGCCAGCAGTGACAGGGTCGCTAAAACCTACGAGCAGTACTTC
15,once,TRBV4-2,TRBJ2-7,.,CASSQVITGRDEQYF,TGTGCCAGCAGCCAAGTTATAACAGGGAGGGACGAGCAGTACTTC
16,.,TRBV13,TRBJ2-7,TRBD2,CASSLSSLFPGGEQYF,TGTGCCAGCAGCTTATCCAGTCTCTTTCCGGGAGGCGAGCAGTACTTC
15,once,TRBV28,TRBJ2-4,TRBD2,CASSIMGGGRNIQYF,TGTGCCAGCAGTATTATGGGCGGGGGTAGAAACATTCAGTACTTC
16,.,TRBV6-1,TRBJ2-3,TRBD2,CASSADGRGGADTQYF,TGTGCCAGCAGTGCCGATGGGCGGGGGGGCGCAGATACGCAGTATTTT
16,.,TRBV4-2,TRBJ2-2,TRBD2,CASSQEGGRGTGELFF,TGTGCCAGCAGCCAAGAAGGCGGGAGGGGCACCGGGGAGCTGTTTTTT
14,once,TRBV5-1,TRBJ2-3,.,CASSLVAGVDTQYF,TGCGCCAGCAGCTTGGTAGCAGGTGTAGATACGCAGTATTTT
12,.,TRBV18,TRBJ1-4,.,CASSPFLEKLFF,TGTGCCAGCTCACCATTCCTCGAAAAACTGTTTTTT
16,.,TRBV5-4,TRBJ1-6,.,CASRGGSKGDNSPLHF,TGTGCCAGCAGGGGGGGGTCAAAAGGGGATAATTCACCCCTCCACTTT
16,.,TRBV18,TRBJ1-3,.,CASSPGTLLSGNTIYF,TGTGCCAGCTCACCAGGGACACTTCTCTCTGGAAACACCATATATTTT